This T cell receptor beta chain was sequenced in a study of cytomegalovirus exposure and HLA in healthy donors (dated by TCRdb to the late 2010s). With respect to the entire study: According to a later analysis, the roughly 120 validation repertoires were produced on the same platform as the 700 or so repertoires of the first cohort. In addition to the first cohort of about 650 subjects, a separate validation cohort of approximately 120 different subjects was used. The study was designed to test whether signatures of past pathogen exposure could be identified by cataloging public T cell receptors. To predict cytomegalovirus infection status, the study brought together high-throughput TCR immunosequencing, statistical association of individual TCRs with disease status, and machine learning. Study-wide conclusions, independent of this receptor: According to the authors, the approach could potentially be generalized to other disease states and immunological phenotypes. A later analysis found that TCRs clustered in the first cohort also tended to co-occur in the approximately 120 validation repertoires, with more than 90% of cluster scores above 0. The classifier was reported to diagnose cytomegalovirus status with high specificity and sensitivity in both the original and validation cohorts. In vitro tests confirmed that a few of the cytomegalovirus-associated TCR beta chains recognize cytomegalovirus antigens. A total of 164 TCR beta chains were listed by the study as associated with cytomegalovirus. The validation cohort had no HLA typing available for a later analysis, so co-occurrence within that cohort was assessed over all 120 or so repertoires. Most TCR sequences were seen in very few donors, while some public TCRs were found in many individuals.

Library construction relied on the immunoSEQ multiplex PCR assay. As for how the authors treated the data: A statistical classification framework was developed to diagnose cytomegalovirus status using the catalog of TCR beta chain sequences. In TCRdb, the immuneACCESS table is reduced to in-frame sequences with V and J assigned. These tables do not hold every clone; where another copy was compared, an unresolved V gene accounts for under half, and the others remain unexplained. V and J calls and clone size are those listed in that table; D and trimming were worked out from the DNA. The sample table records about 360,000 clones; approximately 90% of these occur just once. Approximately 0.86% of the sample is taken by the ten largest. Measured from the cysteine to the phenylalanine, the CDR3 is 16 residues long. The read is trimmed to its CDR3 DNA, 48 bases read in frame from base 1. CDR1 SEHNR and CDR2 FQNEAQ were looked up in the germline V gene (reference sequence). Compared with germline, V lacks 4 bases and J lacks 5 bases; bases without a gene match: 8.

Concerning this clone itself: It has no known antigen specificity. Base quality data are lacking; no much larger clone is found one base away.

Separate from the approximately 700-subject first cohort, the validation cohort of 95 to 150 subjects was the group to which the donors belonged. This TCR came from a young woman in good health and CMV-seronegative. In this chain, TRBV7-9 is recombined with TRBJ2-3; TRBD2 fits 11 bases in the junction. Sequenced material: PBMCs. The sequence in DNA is TGTGCCAGCAGCTCCCCTAGCGGGGGGAGTATAGATACGCAGTATTTT. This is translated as CASSSPSGGSIDTQYF.